These 3 T cell receptor beta chains originate from one sample sequenced in a study of cytomegalovirus exposure and HLA in healthy donors. PCR primers comprised 60 Vbeta and 13 Jbeta primers. Here immunoSEQ multiplex PCR was the method, and the copy in TCRdb shows in-frame clones only, minus some. The sample has fewer than 95,000 clones, 80% seen once. The specimen sequenced was PBMCs. These receptors all stem from a man aged 18 to 29 in good health and CMV-seronegative.

This chain uses TRBV11-2 with TRBJ2-5, with D maybe TRBD2 (6 bases). This CDR3 contains 15 residues. Between the trimmed V and J ends, which lost 1 base and 5 bases, there was a span of 14 bases. Per germline, CDR1 SGHAT and CDR2 FQNNGV. CDR3 loop: CASSLGGTRVETQYF. The CDR3 region has the DNA TGTGCCAGCAGCTTAGGCGGGACCCGAGTGGAGACCCAGTACTTC.

The J gene is TRBJ1-5, the V gene TRBV14; D possibly corresponds to TRBD1 (5 bases). Deletions cut 0 bases from V and 6 bases from J, with 18 bases between. From germline, CDR1 is SGHDN and CDR2 FVKESK. This CDR3 region has 17 residues. CDR3 protein: CASSQDRGPETRQPQHF. Here the CDR3 DNA reads TGTGCCAGCAGCCAAGATAGGGGCCCGGAGACGCGTCAGCCCCAGCATTTT.

This sequence joins TRBV6-1 and TRBJ2-7; perhaps TRBD2 as D (6 bases). CDR3 length equals 16 residues. The V end lost 3 bases, the J end lost 3 bases, and 18 bases lay between the germline ends. Germline V lookup: CDR1 MNHNS, CDR2 SASEGT. For the CDR3, the DNA is TGTGCCAGCAGTGATTCGGCGGGGAGCCCAAACTACGAGCAGTACTTC. Amino acid sequence: CASSDSAGSPNYEQYF.